This entry features one TCR beta chain sequence. The table came from immunoSEQ multiplex PCR; TCRdb's copy has only in-frame clones and leaves some out. In the table there are 65,000 to 90,000 clones, 84% of which are singletons. V was cut by 4 bases and J by 5 bases, with 9 bases left in between. The CDR3 has 12 residues. Germline loops: CDR1 SQVTM, CDR2 ANQGSEA. The data are from a study of OX40 agonist ivuxolimab in advanced cancers. The source was CD4+ or CD8+ T cells sorted from blood, collected in a trial of the OX40 agonist ivuxolimab. This sequence was found in an adult with an advanced solid tumor such as melanoma, head and neck, liver or kidney cancer. The chain is built from TRBV29-1 and TRBJ1-5; TRBD1 is a possible D gene (5 bases). The DNA for the CDR3 is TGCAGCGTTGGGGACGGGGATCAGCCCCAGCATTTT. This translates into CSVGDGDQPQHF.